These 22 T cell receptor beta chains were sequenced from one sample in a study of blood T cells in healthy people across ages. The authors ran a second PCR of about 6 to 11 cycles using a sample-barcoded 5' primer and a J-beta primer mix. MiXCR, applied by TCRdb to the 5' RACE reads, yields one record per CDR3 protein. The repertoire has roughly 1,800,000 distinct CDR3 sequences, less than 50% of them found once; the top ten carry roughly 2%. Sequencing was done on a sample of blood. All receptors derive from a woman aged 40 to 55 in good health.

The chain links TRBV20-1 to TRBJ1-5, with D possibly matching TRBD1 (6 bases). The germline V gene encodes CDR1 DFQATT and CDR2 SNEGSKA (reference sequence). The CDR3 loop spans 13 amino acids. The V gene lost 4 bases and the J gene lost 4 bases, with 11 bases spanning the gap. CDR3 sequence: CSANDRWNQPQHF. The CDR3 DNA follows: TGCAGTGCTAACGACAGGTGGAATCAGCCCCAGCATTTT.

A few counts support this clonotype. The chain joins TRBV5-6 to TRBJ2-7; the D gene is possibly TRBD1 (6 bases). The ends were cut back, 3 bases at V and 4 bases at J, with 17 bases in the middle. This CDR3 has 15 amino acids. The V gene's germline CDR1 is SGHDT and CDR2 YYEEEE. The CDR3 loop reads CASSSQGSPLYEQYF. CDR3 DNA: TGTGCCAGCAGCTCACAGGGTTCCCCCTTGTACGAGCAGTACTTC.

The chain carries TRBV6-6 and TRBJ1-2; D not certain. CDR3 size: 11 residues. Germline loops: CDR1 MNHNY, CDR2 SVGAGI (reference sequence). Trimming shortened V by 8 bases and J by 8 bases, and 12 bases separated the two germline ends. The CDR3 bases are TGTGCCAGCCGTGCGGGAACGGGCTACACCTTC. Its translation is CASRAGTGYTF.

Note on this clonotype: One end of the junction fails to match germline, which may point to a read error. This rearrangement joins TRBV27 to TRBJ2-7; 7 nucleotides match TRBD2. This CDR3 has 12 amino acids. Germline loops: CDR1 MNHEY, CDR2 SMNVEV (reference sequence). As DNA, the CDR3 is TGTGCCGGCAGCGGGGCAGCCTACGAGCAGTACTTC. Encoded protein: CAGSGAAYEQYF.

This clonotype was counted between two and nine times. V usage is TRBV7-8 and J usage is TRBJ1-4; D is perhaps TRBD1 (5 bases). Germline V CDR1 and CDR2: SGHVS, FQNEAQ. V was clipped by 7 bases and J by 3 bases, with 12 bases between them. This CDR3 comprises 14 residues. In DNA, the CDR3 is TGTGCCAGCAAAAGACAGCAAGCTAATGAAAAACTGTTTTTT. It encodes CASKRQQANEKLFF.

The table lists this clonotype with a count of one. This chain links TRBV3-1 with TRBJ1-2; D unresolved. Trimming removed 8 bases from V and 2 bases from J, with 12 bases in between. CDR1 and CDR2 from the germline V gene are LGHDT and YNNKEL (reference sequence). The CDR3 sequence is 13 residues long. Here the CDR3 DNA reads TGTGCCAGCCAGCGGGCGGGGAACTATGGCTACACCTTC. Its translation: CASQRAGNYGYTF. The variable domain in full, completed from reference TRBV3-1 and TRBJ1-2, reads DTAVSQTPKYLVTQMGNDKSIKCEQNLGHDTMYWYKQDSKKFLKIMFSYNNKELIINETVPNRFSPKSPDKAHLNLHINSLELGDSAVYFCASQRAGNYGYTFGSGTRLTVV.

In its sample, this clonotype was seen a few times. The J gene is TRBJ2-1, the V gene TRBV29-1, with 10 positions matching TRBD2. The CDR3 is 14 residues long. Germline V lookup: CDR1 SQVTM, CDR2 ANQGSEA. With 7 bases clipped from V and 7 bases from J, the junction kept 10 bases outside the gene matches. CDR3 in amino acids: CSGSPSGGANEQFF. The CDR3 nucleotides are TGCAGCGGGAGTCCCAGCGGGGGGGCAAATGAGCAGTTCTTC.

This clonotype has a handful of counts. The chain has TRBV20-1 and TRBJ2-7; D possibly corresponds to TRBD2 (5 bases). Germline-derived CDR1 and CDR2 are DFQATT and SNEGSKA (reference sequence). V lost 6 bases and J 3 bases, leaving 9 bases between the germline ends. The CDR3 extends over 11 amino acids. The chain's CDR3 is CSAPEGYEQYF. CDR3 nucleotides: TGCAGTGCGCCCGAGGGCTACGAGCAGTACTTC.

CDR3 nucleotide sequence: TGTGCCAGCAGCTTACTCGGCAGGGGGGGCCCTGGGGCCAACGTCCTGACTTTC. Translating gives CASSLLGRGGPGANVLTF. The chain recombines TRBV7-8 with TRBJ2-6; D may match TRBD1 or TRBD2 (7 bases each). V lost 2 bases, J lost 2 bases, and 16 bases lay in between. CDR3 length: 18 amino acids. Germline lookup yields CDR1 SGHVS and CDR2 FQNEAQ.

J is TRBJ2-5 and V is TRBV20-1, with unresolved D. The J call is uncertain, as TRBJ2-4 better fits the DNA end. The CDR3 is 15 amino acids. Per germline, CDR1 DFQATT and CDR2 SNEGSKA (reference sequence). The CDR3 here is CSARSRILAKNIQYF. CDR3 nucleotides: TGCAGTGCTAGGTCCAGGATCCTAGCCAAAAACATTCAGTACTTC.

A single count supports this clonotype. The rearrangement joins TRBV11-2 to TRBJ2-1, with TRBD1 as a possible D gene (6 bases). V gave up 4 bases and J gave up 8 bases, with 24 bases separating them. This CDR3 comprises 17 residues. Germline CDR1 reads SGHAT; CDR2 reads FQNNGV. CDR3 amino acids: CASSSPLGARLTHEQFF. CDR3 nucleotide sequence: TGTGCCAGCAGCTCCCCTTTGGGGGCACGCTTAACACATGAGCAGTTCTTC.

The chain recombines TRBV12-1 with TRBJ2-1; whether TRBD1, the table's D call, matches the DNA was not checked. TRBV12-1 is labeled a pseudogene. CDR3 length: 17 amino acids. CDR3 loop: CASSPSHRVVSYNEQFF. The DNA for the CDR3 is TGTGCCAGCAGCCCTTCGCACAGGGTAGTTTCCTACAATGAGCAGTTCTTC.

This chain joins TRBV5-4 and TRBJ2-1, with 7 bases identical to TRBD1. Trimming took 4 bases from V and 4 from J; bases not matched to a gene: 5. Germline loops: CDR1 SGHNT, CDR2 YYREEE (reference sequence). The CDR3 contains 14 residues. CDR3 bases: TGTGCCAGCAGCCGCTCGGGACAGTACAATGAGCAGTTCTTC. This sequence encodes CASSRSGQYNEQFF. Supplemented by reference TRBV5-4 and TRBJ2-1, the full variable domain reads ETGVTQSPTHLIKTRGQQVTLRCSSQSGHNTVSWYQQALGQGPQFIFQYYREEENGRGNFPPRFSGLQFPNYSSELNVNALELDDSALYLCASSRSGQYNEQFFGPGTRLTVL.

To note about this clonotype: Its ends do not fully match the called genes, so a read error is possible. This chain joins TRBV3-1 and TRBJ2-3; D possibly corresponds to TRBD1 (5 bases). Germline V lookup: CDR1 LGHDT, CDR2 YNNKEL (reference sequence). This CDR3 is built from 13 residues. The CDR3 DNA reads TGTGCCAGCAGCCAAGACAGCACAGGTACGCAGTATTTT. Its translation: CASSQDSTGTQYF.

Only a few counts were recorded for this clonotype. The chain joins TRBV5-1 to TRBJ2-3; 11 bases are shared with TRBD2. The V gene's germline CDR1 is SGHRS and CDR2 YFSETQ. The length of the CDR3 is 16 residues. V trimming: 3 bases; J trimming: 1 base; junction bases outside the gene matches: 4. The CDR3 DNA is TGCGCCAGCAGCTCGACTAGCGGGGTAGGCACAGATACGCAGTATTTT. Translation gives CASSSTSGVGTDTQYF.

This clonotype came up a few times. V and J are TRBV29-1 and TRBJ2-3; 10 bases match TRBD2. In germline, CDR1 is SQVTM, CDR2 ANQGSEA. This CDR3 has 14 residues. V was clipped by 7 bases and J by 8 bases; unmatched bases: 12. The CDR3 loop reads CSARASGGTGTQYF. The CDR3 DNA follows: TGCAGCGCGAGGGCTAGCGGGGGTACCGGTACGCAGTATTTT.

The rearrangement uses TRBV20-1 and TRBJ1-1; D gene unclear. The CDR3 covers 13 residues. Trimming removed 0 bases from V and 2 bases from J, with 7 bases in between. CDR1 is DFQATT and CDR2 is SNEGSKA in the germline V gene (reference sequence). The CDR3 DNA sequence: TGCAGTGCTAGAGATCTGAACAACACTGAAGCTTTCTTT. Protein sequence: CSARDLNNTEAFF.

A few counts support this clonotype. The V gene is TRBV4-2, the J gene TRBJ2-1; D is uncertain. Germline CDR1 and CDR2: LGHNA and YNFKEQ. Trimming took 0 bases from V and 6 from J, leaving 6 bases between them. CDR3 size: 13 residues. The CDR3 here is CASSQDESNEQFF. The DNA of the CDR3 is TGTGCCAGCAGCCAAGATGAGTCCAATGAGCAGTTCTTC.

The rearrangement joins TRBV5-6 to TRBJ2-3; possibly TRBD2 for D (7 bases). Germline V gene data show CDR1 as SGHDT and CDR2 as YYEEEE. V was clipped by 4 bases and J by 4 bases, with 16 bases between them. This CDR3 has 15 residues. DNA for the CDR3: TGTGCCAGCAGCCCAACGGGCGGGGGCGCAGATACGCAGTATTTT. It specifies CASSPTGGGADTQYF. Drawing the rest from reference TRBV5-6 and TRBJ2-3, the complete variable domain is DAGVTQSPTHLIKTRGQQVTLRCSPKSGHDTVSWYQQALGQGPQFIFQYYEEEERQRGNFPDRFSGHQFPNYSSELNVNALLLGDSALYLCASSPTGGGADTQYFGPGTRLTVL.

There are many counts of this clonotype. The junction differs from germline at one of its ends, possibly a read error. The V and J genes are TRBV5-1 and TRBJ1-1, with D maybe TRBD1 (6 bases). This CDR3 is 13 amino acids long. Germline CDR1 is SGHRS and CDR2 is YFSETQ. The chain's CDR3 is CASSQQGNTEAFF. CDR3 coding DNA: TGTGCCAGCAGCCAACAGGGGAACACTGAAGCTTTCTTT.

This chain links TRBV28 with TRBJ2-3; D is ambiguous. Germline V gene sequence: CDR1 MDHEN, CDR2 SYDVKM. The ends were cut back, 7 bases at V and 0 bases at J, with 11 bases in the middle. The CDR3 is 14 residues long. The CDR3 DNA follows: TGTGCCAGCAACGTCCCCGCTAGCACAGATACGCAGTATTTT. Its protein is CASNVPASTDTQYF.

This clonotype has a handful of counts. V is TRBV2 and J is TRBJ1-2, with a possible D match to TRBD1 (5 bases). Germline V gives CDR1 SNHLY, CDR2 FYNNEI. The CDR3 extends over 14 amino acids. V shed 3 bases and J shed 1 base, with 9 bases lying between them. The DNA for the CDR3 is TGTGCCAGCAGTGACCAGGGAGATAACTATGGCTACACCTTC. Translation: CASSDQGDNYGYTF.